This T cell receptor (beta chain) was sequenced for a study of shared clonotypes between healthy human individuals. General observations from the study: Clonotype sharing among donors likely depends on sequencing depth.

This clone was seen only once. Its antigen remains unknown. The CDR3 runs to 15 residues. Looked up from germline, CDR1 is SNHLY and CDR2 is FYNNEI. The V segment lost 7 bases and the J segment 5 bases; nucleotides outside the gene matches: 9. Using immunoSEQ multiplex PCR, the repertoire was profiled, and TCRdb retains in-frame clones only, with some absent. The data show 450,000 to 500,000 clones, with less than 80% seen just once and 12% held by the top ten. The V and J genes are TRBV2 and TRBJ1-4; 8 nucleotides line up with TRBD1. This receptor was identified in a middle-aged woman in good health. Some clones in this sample may be carry-over from other donors' samples. Material for sequencing was PBMCs. The CDR3 coding sequence is TGTGCCAGCACCTTGACAGGGGCTGCAAATGAAAAACTGTTTTTT. Translation gives CASTLTGAANEKLFF. Supplemented by reference TRBV2 and TRBJ1-4, the full variable domain reads EPEVTQTPSHQVTQMGQEVILRCVPISNHLYFYWYRQILGQKVEFLVSFYNNEISEKSEIFDDQFSVERPDGSNFTLKIRSTKLEDSAMYFCASTLTGAANEKLFFGSGTQLSVL.